This TCR beta chain was captured by sequencing in a study of CD8 T cells in ankylosing spondylitis. The study, taken as a whole, reports: Significantly higher representation of disease-linked clones was reported for matched ankylosing spondylitis synovial fluid. Within peripheral blood, clones linked to disease were CD8+ and relatively rare.

Ten or more counts support this clonotype. The antigen is unknown. TCRdb re-derived calls from the 5' RACE reads in MiXCR, one entry per CDR3 protein. This sample has around 210,000 distinct CDR3 sequences; approximately 8.4% occur once, and the top ten carry more than 4%. Germline V lookup: CDR1 DFQATT, CDR2 SNEGSKA (reference sequence). Trimming cost V 3 bases and J 4 bases; bases outside gene matches: 4. The CDR3 sequence is 15 residues long. The sample taken for sequencing was blood, either unsorted or a sorted T cell fraction (not recorded which). The V and J genes are TRBV20-1 and TRBJ2-2; 11 positions match TRBD2. This receptor was taken from a female donor with ankylosing spondylitis or in good health (not recorded which). Here the CDR3 DNA reads TGCAGTGCTAGGTCTAGCGGGAGGTCCACCGGGGAGCTGTTTTTT. Translating it yields CSARSSGRSTGELFF.